The 31 T cell receptor beta chains below all came from one sample that was sequenced in a study of regulatory T cells in long-lasting Graves disease. TCR beta libraries were built with iRepertoire HTBI primers and Arm-PCR of CDR3 regions. TCRdb re-called the multiplex PCR reads with MiXCR, one entry per CDR3 protein. The sample lists around 510,000 distinct CDR3 sequences, less than 25% occurring once. Described time point: persistent/refractory GD, antithyroid drugs over 5 years with positive TRAb. The TCR library was made from RNA extracted from PBMCs. Sequences were derived from peripheral blood mononuclear cells (PBMCs), sampled when the disease was refractory, from a patient treated with antithyroid drugs. The receptors stem from a female donor with Graves disease.

This rearrangement joins TRBV4-3 to TRBJ2-7, with 8 nucleotides matching TRBD1. The CDR3 sequence is 16 residues long. V shed 3 bases and J 6 bases; nucleotides not matched to a gene: 13. Germline CDR1 reads LGHNA; CDR2 reads YSLEER. CDR3 bases: TGCGCCAGCAGCCAGTCTCAAGGACAGGGAATGGGCGAGCAGTACTTC. Its protein is CASSQSQGQGMGEQYF.

This clonotype occurred many times. The chain employs TRBV6-1 and TRBJ1-1, with 8 bases identical to TRBD1. This CDR3 is 14 amino acids long. Unmatched junction bases numbered 8, after V lost 6 bases and J lost 5 bases. Germline V gives CDR1 MNHNS, CDR2 SASEGT. The CDR3 bases are TGTGCCAGCAGGTGGACAGGGCGGGGGACTGAAGCTTTCTTT. This gives the protein CASRWTGRGTEAFF.

The chain has TRBV7-3 and TRBJ2-2; no definite D call. The CDR3 is made up of 14 amino acids. The germline CDR1 and CDR2 sequences are SGHTA and FQGTGA. V lost 5 bases and J 6 bases, leaving 13 bases between the germline ends. The CDR3 DNA reads TGTGCCAGCAGCCCCGGTTTCCCCCCCGGGGAGCTGTTTTTT. Translation: CASSPGFPPGELFF.

This clonotype was seen at least ten times. The chain carries TRBV24-1 and TRBJ2-7; 8 positions agree with TRBD2. After removal of 3 bases from V and 10 bases from J, the junction contained 7 bases not matched to a gene. The CDR3 has 13 residues. CDR1 is KGHDR, CDR2 SFDVKD, per germline. CDR3 amino acids: CATSDPLAGGQYF. CDR3 sequence (DNA): TGTGCCACCAGTGATCCGTTGGCGGGAGGCCAGTACTTC.

The rearrangement links TRBV19 to TRBJ2-1; 8 nucleotides align to TRBD2. Per the germline V gene, CDR1 is LNHDA and CDR2 is SQIVND (reference sequence). The CDR3 is 16 residues long. The trim removed 4 bases at V and 12 bases at J, leaving 17 bases unmatched. CDR3 DNA: TGTGCCAGTAGTACGACCGGGACTAGGGCAACGGGGGGGCAGTTCTTC. Translation gives CASSTTGTRATGGQFF. The full variable domain, with the rest looked up from reference TRBV19 and TRBJ2-1, is DGGITQSPKYLFRKEGQNVTLSCEQNLNHDAMYWYRQDPGQGLRLIYYSQIVNDFQKGDIAEGYSVSREKKESFPLTVTSAQKNPTAFYLCASSTTGTRATGGQFFGPGTRLTVL.

This clonotype has a count of ten or more. The chain joins TRBV7-2 to TRBJ2-7; D not resolved. CDR3 length: 15 residues. Trimming stripped 1 base from V and 0 bases from J, with 10 bases between. Germline-derived CDR1 and CDR2 are SGHTA and FQGNSA. The CDR3 is CASSLGPPSSYEQYF. The DNA of the CDR3 is TGTGCCAGCAGCTTAGGACCCCCGAGCTCCTACGAGCAGTACTTC.

The sample holds many counts of this clonotype. The gene calls are TRBV7-8 and TRBJ2-7; 9 positions match TRBD1. CDR3 length: 14 amino acids. Trimming at V came to 4 bases and at J to 6 bases, leaving 7 bases not matched to a gene. The germline V gene encodes CDR1 SGHVS and CDR2 FQNEAQ. This CDR3 reads CASSYRDREGEQYF. DNA of the CDR3: TGTGCCAGCAGCTACCGGGACAGGGAGGGCGAGCAGTACTTC.

The chain carries TRBV19 and TRBJ1-2; a possible D gene is TRBD1 (6 bases). Trimming removed 5 bases from V and 2 bases from J, with 12 bases in between. There are 14 residues in the CDR3. The germline V gene has CDR1 LNHDA and CDR2 SQIVND (reference sequence). The CDR3 nucleotides read TGTGCCAGTAGTGGAAGGACAGCGAACTATGGCTACACCTTC. Translating gives CASSGRTANYGYTF. The full variable domain, rest sourced from reference TRBV19 and TRBJ1-2, is DGGITQSPKYLFRKEGQNVTLSCEQNLNHDAMYWYRQDPGQGLRLIYYSQIVNDFQKGDIAEGYSVSREKKESFPLTVTSAQKNPTAFYLCASSGRTANYGYTFGSGTRLTVV.

The J gene is TRBJ1-3, the V gene TRBV7-2, with D perhaps TRBD1 (6 bases). V dropped 2 bases and J dropped 4 bases, with 9 bases sitting between them. From germline, CDR1 is SGHTA and CDR2 FQGNSA. The CDR3 runs 14 residues. The CDR3 DNA follows: TGTGCCAGCAGCTTATTGACAGGCGGAAACACCATATATTTT. Translated, it gives CASSLLTGGNTIYF.

The table lists this clonotype with many counts. The chain joins TRBV28 to TRBJ2-7; D not resolved. The CDR3 loop spans 12 amino acids. V lost 5 bases and J 3 bases, leaving 8 bases between the germline ends. From germline, CDR1 is MDHEN and CDR2 SYDVKM. CDR3 in amino acids: CASSPPDYEQYF. The CDR3 bases are TGTGCCAGCAGTCCGCCGGACTACGAGCAGTACTTC.

The rearrangement uses TRBV27 and TRBJ1-5, with D possibly TRBD1 on 5 matching bases. Germline V gene lookup returns CDR1 MNHEY and CDR2 SMNVEV (reference sequence). This CDR3 is 17 amino acids long. The V and J ends lost 2 bases and 3 bases respectively, with 17 bases between them. In DNA, the CDR3 is TGTGCCAGCAGTTTAAGGAGGGTCATAGGGGTCAATCAGCCCCAGCATTTT. Translation: CASSLRRVIGVNQPQHF.

This clonotype came up many times. The chain carries TRBV27 and TRBJ2-2, with D uncertain. CDR3 size: 14 residues. V gave up 0 bases and J gave up 5 bases, with 7 bases separating them. Germline CDR1 MNHEY, CDR2 SMNVEV (reference sequence). CDR3 nucleotide sequence: TGTGCCAGCAGTTTATCGTGGGGTACCGGGGAGCTGTTTTTT. Translating gives CASSLSWGTGELFF.

The chain has TRBV4-1 and TRBJ2-5, with 11 bases matching TRBD2. CDR3 length: 17 residues. Germline CDR1 MGHRA, CDR2 YSYEKL. After removal of 1 base from V and 6 bases from J, the junction contained 10 bases not matched to a gene. The CDR3 bases are TGCGCCAGCAGCCAAGGGGGTAGCGGGAGGGCCGCGAAGACCCAGTACTTC. It codes for CASSQGGSGRAAKTQYF.

The V and J genes are TRBV10-3 and TRBJ2-1; 9 bases line up with TRBD2. The CDR3 runs to 16 residues. The germline gives CDR1 ENHRY, CDR2 SYGVKD. Germline trimming cut 4 bases from V and 5 bases from J; bases unmatched to any gene: 9. The CDR3, as DNA: TGTGCCATCAGTGGACCTACTAGCGGGCCAAACAATGAGCAGTTCTTC. As protein: CAISGPTSGPNNEQFF.

This clonotype was counted at least ten times. The rearrangement uses TRBV30 and TRBJ1-3; D gene uncertain. The CDR3 runs to 13 residues. Germline V gives CDR1 GTSNPN, CDR2 SVGIG (reference sequence). Trimming shortened V by 2 bases and J by 4 bases, and 9 bases separated the two germline ends. The CDR3 reads CAWSLGMGNTIYF. The DNA of the CDR3 is TGTGCCTGGAGTCTTGGAATGGGAAACACCATATATTTT.

This clonotype was detected only a few times. The chain links TRBV20-1 to TRBJ2-5; tentative D call: TRBD2 (5 bases). The CDR3 covers 11 residues. Trimming removed 6 bases at V and 2 bases at J, with 7 bases between. Germline V gene lookup returns CDR1 DFQATT and CDR2 SNEGSKA (reference sequence). As DNA, the CDR3 is TGCAGTGCGGAGGAACAAGAGACCCAGTACTTC. Amino acid sequence: CSAEEQETQYF.

This clonotype was seen ten or more times. V gene TRBV27 combines with J gene TRBJ2-7; D ambiguous. Trimming left V 5 bases short and J 2 bases short, with 13 bases between. The CDR3 has 14 amino acids. Germline V gene data show CDR1 as MNHEY and CDR2 as SMNVEV (reference sequence). CDR3 loop: CASSPNGSPYEQYF. CDR3 nucleotides: TGTGCCAGCAGTCCCAACGGCAGTCCCTACGAGCAGTACTTC.

This clonotype was counted only a few times. V is TRBV9 and J is TRBJ1-2; D ambiguous. CDR1 and CDR2 from the germline V gene are SGDLS and YYNGEE. This CDR3 region has 15 residues. The V gene lost 2 bases and the J gene lost 2 bases, with 13 bases spanning the gap. In DNA, the CDR3 is TGTGCCAGCAGCGTGGATGAAGGAGGCAACTATGGCTACACCTTC. Translation: CASSVDEGGNYGYTF.

CDR3 bases: TGCGCCAGCAGCTTTTCCCAGGGCAATGAAGCTTTCTTT. Translating gives CASSFSQGNEAFF. V gene TRBV5-1 combines with J gene TRBJ1-1; possible D gene TRBD1, 5 bases. Germline-derived CDR1 and CDR2 are SGHRS and YFSETQ. V was trimmed by 2 bases and J by 7 bases, leaving 12 bases between them. There are 13 residues in the CDR3.

This clonotype was seen more than once but under ten times. The chain has TRBV12-3 or TRBV12-4 and TRBJ2-2; D call uncertain. This CDR3 region has 13 residues. Deletions cut 5 bases from V and 9 bases from J, with 13 bases between. The CDR3 here is CASSPDGTRELFF. The CDR3 nucleotides read TGTGCCAGCAGTCCGGACGGAACTAGGGAGCTGTTTTTT.

This clonotype showed up many times. The chain is built from TRBV28 and TRBJ2-5; 12 bases match TRBD1. The CDR3 covers 17 residues. The germline gives CDR1 MDHEN, CDR2 SYDVKM. V lost 4 bases, J lost 4 bases, and 10 bases stayed unmatched. The CDR3 reads CASSWAGQGALGETQYF. CDR3 nucleotide sequence: TGTGCCAGCAGTTGGGCGGGACAGGGGGCGTTAGGAGAGACCCAGTACTTC.

This clonotype has only a few counts. This chain uses TRBV4-2 with TRBJ1-1, with a tentative D call TRBD1 (5 bases). The CDR3 runs 16 residues. Trimming took off 0 bases at V and 5 bases at J, with 16 bases between the two ends. Per germline, CDR1 LGHNA and CDR2 YNFKEQ. Here the CDR3 DNA reads TGTGCCAGCAGCCAAGATTGGGGGGTAGTACCGACTGAAGCTTTCTTT. It translates to CASSQDWGVVPTEAFF.

This rearrangement joins TRBV7-8 to TRBJ2-7; the D call may be TRBD1 or TRBD2 (5 bases each). The CDR3 runs 13 residues. Trimming stripped 0 bases from V and 7 bases from J, with 10 bases between. The V gene's germline CDR1 is SGHVS and CDR2 FQNEAQ. DNA of the CDR3: TGTGCCAGCAGCTTAGCGGGACCGGGGGAGCAGTACTTC. This gives the protein CASSLAGPGEQYF.

The genes are TRBV30 and TRBJ2-7; a weak D match, TRBD2 (5 bases). Germline V lookup: CDR1 GTSNPN, CDR2 SVGIG (reference sequence). V lost 4 bases and J lost 0, with 10 bases in between. The CDR3 length is 13 residues. In DNA form, the CDR3 reads TGTGCCTGGAATCAAGGGAGCTCCTACGAGCAGTACTTC. It translates to CAWNQGSSYEQYF.

There are a few counts of this clonotype. The chain links TRBV30 to TRBJ2-7; TRBD1 aligns across 9 bases. Trimming took 1 base from V and 0 from J; bases not matched to a gene: 4. This CDR3 spans 15 amino acids. Germline CDR1 reads GTSNPN; CDR2 reads SVGIG (reference sequence). CDR3 amino acids: CAWSGLTGGSYEQYF. In DNA form, the CDR3 reads TGTGCCTGGAGTGGGTTGACAGGGGGCTCCTACGAGCAGTACTTC.

This clonotype occurred a few times. This chain links TRBV4-2 with TRBJ1-2; D may be TRBD1 (5 bases). Looked up from germline, CDR1 is LGHNA and CDR2 is YNFKEQ. The CDR3 is 15 residues long. The germline V and J ends were trimmed by 3 bases and 10 bases, with 21 bases remaining between them. The CDR3: CASSQPGGDEIDYTF. In DNA, the CDR3 is TGTGCCAGCAGCCAGCCTGGGGGGGACGAGATAGACTACACCTTC.

At least ten counts were recorded for this clonotype. The chain joins TRBV2 to TRBJ2-7; 8 nucleotides match TRBD2. Germline assignment: CDR1 SNHLY and CDR2 FYNNEI. The CDR3 consists of 13 residues. Trimming removed 6 bases from V and 6 bases from J; junction bases left unmatched: 7. This CDR3 reads CASSRGLEREQYF. CDR3 nucleotides: TGTGCCAGCAGCAGGGGACTAGAGCGCGAGCAGTACTTC.

Concerning this clonotype: An end of the junction differs from the germline gene, which may be a read error. The rearrangement joins TRBV12-3 or TRBV12-4 to TRBJ2-5; perhaps TRBD2 as D (6 bases). This CDR3 is 14 amino acids long. The CDR3 nucleotides read TGTGCCAGCAGTGCTTGGAGGGAGAAAGAGACCCAGTGCTTC. Protein product: CASSAWREKETQCF.

As regards this clonotype: A much larger clonotype is one base distant, so this may be a read error. The chain uses TRBV6-2 or TRBV6-3 and TRBJ1-2; 8 nucleotides line up with TRBD1. This CDR3 region has 13 residues. CDR1 MNHEY and CDR2 SVGEGT come from the germline V gene. V shed 9 bases, J shed 6 bases, and the junction held 9 bases outside the gene matches. CDR3 sequence: CARSLNRGDGYTF. For the CDR3, the DNA is TGTGCCAGGAGTCTAAACAGGGGGGATGGCTACACCTTC.

The chain recombines TRBV20-1 with TRBJ1-4; unclear D gene. Trimming removed 6 bases at V and 3 bases at J, with 17 bases between. The CDR3 is made up of 15 amino acids. From germline, CDR1 is DFQATT and CDR2 SNEGSKA (reference sequence). For the CDR3, the DNA is TGCAGTGCGAAAGACGGCCACTCCCCTAATGAAAAACTGTTTTTT. Translated: CSAKDGHSPNEKLFF.

The genes are TRBV12-3 or TRBV12-4 and TRBJ1-2, with TRBD1 as a possible D gene (5 bases). V lost 8 bases and J lost 2, with 12 bases in between. This CDR3 is built from 13 residues. CDR3 nucleotides: TGTGCCAGCTCGGGGGGGGTGAACTATGGCTACACCTTC. It is translated as CASSGGVNYGYTF.